The 25 T cell receptor beta chains reported below all come from one sample, sequenced in a study of cytomegalovirus exposure and HLA in healthy donors (dated by TCRdb to the late 2010s). The library came from the immunoSEQ multiplex PCR assay. For the multiplex PCR, a mixture combining 60 forward primers for TCR Vbeta segments and 13 reverse primers for TCR Jbeta segments was used. TCRdb took this table from immuneACCESS and kept in-frame rearrangements with V and J called. Such tables lack part of the clones; where checked against another copy, unresolved V genes explain under half of the gap, and the rest is unexplained. This sample has under 130,000 clones in its table, and more than 75% of those were observed once. Of the sample, under 13% is held by the ten largest clones. Material for sequencing was PBMCs. The receptor set was obtained from a young woman in good health and CMV-seropositive.

The CDR3 sequence is CASSFDAPTPGLFTEAFF. DNA for the CDR3: TGCGCCAGCAGCTTTGACGCACCTACCCCTGGGCTTTTCACTGAAGCTTTCTTT. The rearrangement uses TRBV5-1 and TRBJ1-1; D not certain. CDR1 SGHRS and CDR2 YFSETQ come from the germline V gene. V lost 2 bases, J lost 4 bases, and 24 bases lay in between. The CDR3 has 18 residues.

J is TRBJ1-2 and V is TRBV30; D may be TRBD1 (6 bases). The CDR3 sequence is 12 residues long. Germline CDR1 and CDR2: GTSNPN and SVGIG (reference sequence). V was cut by 2 bases and J by 11 bases, with 15 bases left in between. CDR3 nucleotide sequence: TGTGCCTGGAGTCCCGGGACAAGACCTTACACCTTC. It translates to CAWSPGTRPYTF.

This rearrangement joins TRBV4-2 to TRBJ1-3; 11 bases are shared with TRBD1. Germline trimming cut 4 bases from V and 0 bases from J; bases unmatched to any gene: 8. The CDR3 spans 18 residues. Germline V gives CDR1 LGHNA, CDR2 YNFKEQ. The CDR3, as DNA: TGTGCCAGCAGCCGGACAGGGGGCAGGGGTCTCTCTGGAAACACCATATATTTT. It codes for CASSRTGGRGLSGNTIYF.

V gene TRBV7-3 combines with J gene TRBJ2-2, with 12 positions matching TRBD2. The CDR3 is 17 amino acids. Germline loops: CDR1 SGHTA, CDR2 FQGTGA. J gave up 6 bases and V 3 bases, and 8 bases lay outside the gene matches. In nucleotides, the CDR3 is TGTGCCAGCAGCTTTACCGGACTAGCGGGAAGCGCCGGGGAGCTGTTTTTT. Protein: CASSFTGLAGSAGELFF. Drawing the rest from reference TRBV7-3 and TRBJ2-2, the complete variable domain is GAGVSQTPSNKVTEKGKYVELRCDPISGHTALYWYRQSLGQGPEFLIYFQGTGAADDSGLPNDRFFAVRPEGSVSTLKIQRTERGDSAVYLCASSFTGLAGSAGELFFGEGSRLTVL.

The chain carries TRBV27 and TRBJ1-5; TRBD1 aligns across 11 bases. The germline gives CDR1 MNHEY, CDR2 SMNVEV (reference sequence). The V and J ends lost 3 bases and 4 bases, in that order; junction bases with no gene match: 11. This CDR3 has 18 residues. CDR3 residues: CASSFPFGQGAGNQPQHF. CDR3 DNA sequence: TGTGCCAGCAGTTTTCCCTTCGGACAGGGGGCTGGAAATCAGCCCCAGCATTTT.

The chain is built from TRBV27 and TRBJ2-7; D is possibly TRBD1 (6 bases). Looked up from germline, CDR1 is MNHEY and CDR2 is SMNVEV (reference sequence). CDR3 length: 15 residues. Trimming removed 5 bases from V and 3 bases from J, with 17 bases in between. The CDR3 region is CASSRSRGGFYEQYF. DNA of the CDR3: TGTGCCAGCAGTAGATCCAGGGGTGGGTTCTACGAGCAGTACTTC.

The chain combines TRBV19 with TRBJ1-1; D possibly corresponds to TRBD1 (5 bases). The V end was cut by 10 bases, the J end by 4 bases, with 10 bases between. The germline CDR1 and CDR2 sequences are LNHDA and SQIVND (reference sequence). There are 11 residues in the CDR3. The CDR3 here is CATSGGTEAFF. In nucleotides, the CDR3 is TGTGCCACATCCGGGGGCACTGAAGCTTTCTTT.

CDR3 nucleotides: TGTGCCAGCAGCCCCGAATCAGGATACGAGCAGTACTTC. This gives the protein CASSPESGYEQYF. This chain links TRBV9 with TRBJ2-7; D is uncertain. The CDR3 covers 13 residues. Germline V gene sequence: CDR1 SGDLS, CDR2 YYNGEE. V dropped 4 bases and J dropped 4 bases, with 12 bases sitting between them.

V gene TRBV25-1 combines with J gene TRBJ2-6; 8 nucleotides align to TRBD1. J was trimmed by 4 bases and V by 6 bases; bases with no gene match: 8. The length of the CDR3 is 16 residues. Germline V CDR1 and CDR2: MGHDK, SYGVNS. In nucleotides, the CDR3 is TGTGCCAGCAGGGGACAGGCCGTTGCCGGGGCCAACGTCCTGACTTTC. Residues: CASRGQAVAGANVLTF.

The V and J genes are TRBV18 and TRBJ2-1; TRBD2 matches at 13 bases. In germline, CDR1 is KGHSH, CDR2 LQKENI. The CDR3 has 16 residues. The V and J ends lost 2 bases and 7 bases, in that order; junction bases with no gene match: 5. The CDR3 reads CASSPTSGGEGNEQFF. CDR3 in DNA: TGTGCCAGCTCACCAACTAGCGGGGGGGAAGGGAATGAGCAGTTCTTC. The full variable domain, in which reference TRBV18 and TRBJ2-1 provide the parts outside the CDR3, is NAGVMQNPRHLVRRRGQEARLRCSPMKGHSHVYWYRQLPEEGLKFMVYLQKENIIDESGMPKERFSAEFPKEGPSILRIQQVVRGDSAAYFCASSPTSGGEGNEQFFGPGTRLTVL.

In this sample, this clone turned up a few times. The V and J genes are TRBV13 and TRBJ1-2, with TRBD1 matching 7 bases. Germline V CDR1 and CDR2: PRHDT, FYEKMQ (reference sequence). The CDR3 consists of 13 residues. Trimming at V came to 4 bases and at J to 7 bases, leaving 6 bases not matched to a gene. The CDR3 sequence is CASSYDRAGGYTF. Here the CDR3 DNA reads TGTGCCAGCAGCTATGACAGGGCTGGTGGCTACACCTTC. Filled out from reference TRBV13 and TRBJ1-2, the complete variable domain reads AAGVIQSPRHLIKEKRETATLKCYPIPRHDTVYWYQQGPGQDPQFLISFYEKMQSDKGSIPDRFSAQQFSDYHSELNMSSLELGDSALYFCASSYDRAGGYTFGSGTRLTVV.

The gene calls are TRBV30 and TRBJ2-3, with D perhaps TRBD1 (5 bases). The V end was cut by 0 bases, the J end by 5 bases, with 9 bases between. The germline gives CDR1 GTSNPN, CDR2 SVGIG (reference sequence). The CDR3 totals 13 residues. DNA for the CDR3: TGTGCCTGGAGTGTAGGGGCGCGAGATACGCAGTATTTT. As protein: CAWSVGARDTQYF. Full variable domain (missing parts from reference TRBV30 and TRBJ2-3): SQTIHQWPATLVQPVGSPLSLECTVEGTSNPNLYWYRQAAGRGLQLLFYSVGIGQISSEVPQNLSASRPQDRQFILSSKKLLLSDSGFYLCAWSVGARDTQYFGPGTRLTVL.

The J gene is TRBJ1-4, the V gene TRBV7-8; weak D call: TRBD1 (6 bases). Trimming stripped 2 bases from V and 8 bases from J, with 15 bases between. CDR1 and CDR2 from the germline V gene are SGHVS and FQNEAQ. The CDR3 extends over 15 amino acids. CDR3 in DNA: TGTGCCAGCAGCTTATCGGGGGGGCTTGGAGAAAAACTGTTTTTT. Its protein is CASSLSGGLGEKLFF.

This chain uses TRBV4-1 with TRBJ1-5; D remains unclear. This CDR3 has 16 residues. Germline V gene sequence: CDR1 MGHRA, CDR2 YSYEKL. V was cut by 2 bases and J by 0 bases, with 11 bases left in between. CDR3 bases: TGCGCCAGCAGCCAAAGGTGGGCGCGTAGCAATCAGCCCCAGCATTTT. As protein: CASSQRWARSNQPQHF.

The J gene is TRBJ1-2, the V gene TRBV29-1; TRBD1 is a possible D gene (5 bases). The CDR3 sequence is 12 residues long. The V end was cut by 5 bases, the J end by 3 bases, with 10 bases between. Germline loops: CDR1 SQVTM, CDR2 ANQGSEA. The CDR3 coding sequence is TGCAGCGTTAGCCAAGGGGACTATGGCTACACCTTC. Its protein product is CSVSQGDYGYTF.

The chain combines TRBV9 with TRBJ2-1; tentative D call: TRBD2 (6 bases). Germline V gene lookup returns CDR1 SGDLS and CDR2 YYNGEE. The CDR3 spans 13 residues. V was trimmed by 4 bases and J by 16 bases, leaving 21 bases between them. The CDR3 nucleotides read TGTGCCAGCAGCCCCCTTAGCGGAGATTTCGACTTCTTC. Translated: CASSPLSGDFDFF.

The chain carries TRBV7-3 and TRBJ2-5; no reliable D call. The CDR3 has 13 amino acids. Trimming shortened V by 5 bases and J by 2 bases, and 9 bases separated the two germline ends. Germline CDR1 is SGHTA and CDR2 is FQGTGA. CDR3 loop: CASSPELQETQYF. For the CDR3, the DNA is TGTGCCAGCAGCCCTGAGCTACAAGAGACCCAGTACTTC.

The J gene is TRBJ1-2, the V gene TRBV5-1; D may be TRBD1 (6 bases). V was pared by 0 bases and J by 4 bases, with 13 bases between. This CDR3 has 15 residues. The germline V gene has CDR1 SGHRS and CDR2 YFSETQ. The CDR3 sequence: CASSLVDRSPYGYTF. The CDR3 DNA is TGCGCCAGCAGCTTGGTAGACAGGAGCCCCTATGGCTACACCTTC.

The chain combines TRBV4-3 with TRBJ1-2; 8 positions match TRBD1. V dropped 4 bases and J dropped 10; count of bases not matched to a gene: 8. This CDR3 is built from 13 residues. Germline V gene sequence: CDR1 LGHNA, CDR2 YSLEER. DNA of the CDR3: TGCGCCAGCAGCCGACAGGGGTTGAAAGACTACACCTTC. It specifies CASSRQGLKDYTF.

The chain carries TRBV5-1 and TRBJ2-1; 7 nucleotides match TRBD2. The V and J ends lost 4 bases and 5 bases, in that order; junction bases with no gene match: 6. Germline-derived CDR1 and CDR2 are SGHRS and YFSETQ. CDR3 length equals 14 residues. The CDR3 sequence: CASSMGLPDNEQFF. The CDR3 nucleotides are TGCGCCAGCAGCATGGGACTACCAGACAATGAGCAGTTCTTC.

This sequence joins TRBV4-1 and TRBJ2-7; the match to TRBD2 covers 12 bases. The CDR3 totals 15 residues. Germline V gene lookup returns CDR1 MGHRA and CDR2 YSYEKL. Trimming removed 1 base from V and 3 bases from J; junction bases left unmatched: 1. The CDR3: CASSQVTSGSYEQYF. CDR3 sequence (DNA): TGCGCCAGCAGCCAAGTGACTAGCGGGAGCTACGAGCAGTACTTC.

The chain combines TRBV29-1 with TRBJ1-5; D may be TRBD1 (6 bases). The CDR3 is 13 residues long. The germline V and J ends were trimmed by 7 bases and 3 bases, with 13 bases remaining between them. The germline V gene encodes CDR1 SQVTM and CDR2 ANQGSEA. The CDR3 DNA sequence: TGCAGCGCTATAGGACAGAACAATCAGCCCCAGCATTTT. The encoded protein is CSAIGQNNQPQHF.

The CDR3 loop is CAITLAGGLSSYEQYF. CDR3 DNA: TGTGCCATCACCTTAGCGGGAGGCCTCAGCTCCTACGAGCAGTACTTC. The chain links TRBV7-8 to TRBJ2-7, with TRBD2 matching 10 bases. This CDR3 region has 16 residues. The ends lost 10 bases at V and 0 bases at J; junction bases unmatched: 12. Germline CDR1 is SGHVS and CDR2 is FQNEAQ. Combining the CDR3 with reference TRBV7-8 and TRBJ2-7 gives the whole variable domain GAGVSQSPRYKVAKRGQDVALRCDPISGHVSLFWYQQALGQGPEFLTYFQNEAQLDKSGLPSDRFFAERPEGSVSTLKIQRTQQEDSAVYLCAITLAGGLSSYEQYFGPGTRLTVT.

In its sample, this clone was seen a few times. The chain has TRBV7-2 and TRBJ2-7; tentatively, D is TRBD1 (7 bases). The CDR3 is 14 amino acids. Trimming took 4 bases from V and 7 from J, leaving 17 bases between them. Germline CDR1 is SGHTA and CDR2 is FQGNSA. CDR3 DNA sequence: TGTGCCAGCAGCTCGATGGAGGGGGCGGGGGAGCAGTACTTC. Its translation: CASSSMEGAGEQYF. The full variable domain, in which reference TRBV7-2 and TRBJ2-7 provide the parts outside the CDR3, is GAGVSQSPSNKVTEKGKDVELRCDPISGHTALYWYRQSLGQGLEFLIYFQGNSAPDKSGLPSDRFSAERTGGSVSTLTIQRTQQEDSAVYLCASSSMEGAGEQYFGPGTRLTVT.

V is TRBV7-3 and J is TRBJ2-1; D unclear. CDR3 size: 15 residues. Per the germline V gene, CDR1 is SGHTA and CDR2 is FQGTGA. Between the trimmed V and J ends, which lost 5 bases and 7 bases, there was a span of 18 bases. In DNA, the CDR3 is TGTGCCAGCAGCGTTCGCTCTAGTCAGATGAATGAGCAGTTCTTC. This sequence encodes CASSVRSSQMNEQFF.